This is a list of T cell receptor beta chains from one sample in a study of shared clonotypes between healthy human individuals. Method: immunoSEQ multiplex PCR; TCRdb's copy keeps in-frame clones and lacks some. The sample has approximately 470,000 clones; roughly 80% are singletons. The sample was PBMCs. The receptors were gathered from a woman between 40 and 50 years old in good health. Some clones in this sample may be carry-over from other donors' samples. Each CDR3 is given with its conserved first and last residue. A D gene is named only where the DNA matches it firmly. Clone size, where shown, is once, few, many, or a class for clones that have expanded.

size | length | J | V | D | CDR3 | DNA
. | 15 | TRBJ2-5 | TRBV4-1 | TRBD2 | CASSSPTSGEETQYF | TGCGCCAGCAGCTCCCCGACTAGCGGTGAAGAGACCCAGTACTTC
. | 14 | TRBJ1-4 | TRBV7-2 | . | CASSKNLVNEKLFF | TGTGCCAGCAGCAAGAATTTGGTTAATGAAAAACTGTTTTTT
. | 15 | TRBJ1-1 | TRBV18 | . | CASSLRGEMNTEAFF | TGTGCCAGCTCACTTCGGGGGGAAATGAACACTGAAGCTTTCTTT
. | 14 | TRBJ2-7 | TRBV2 | TRBD1 | CASSRWGRGNEQYF | TGTGCCAGCAGTCGGTGGGGCAGGGGGAACGAGCAGTACTTC
. | 14 | TRBJ2-5 | TRBV28 | TRBD1 | CASSPDRFSETQYF | TGTGCCAGCAGTCCGGACAGGTTTAGCGAGACCCAGTACTTC
. | 17 | TRBJ2-3 | TRBV4-1 | . | CASSQDRRLEGGDTQYF | TGCGCCAGCAGCCAAGATCGCAGACTAGAGGGTGGGGATACGCAGTATTTT
. | 15 | TRBJ2-2 | TRBV11-2 | TRBD2 | CASSSAGGSTGELFF | TGTGCCAGCAGCTCCGCCGGCGGGAGCACCGGGGAGCTGTTTTTT
. | 14 | TRBJ2-5 | TRBV30 | . | CAWSVGDRDYEQHF | TGTGCCTGGAGTGTGGGAGACAGGGACTACGAGCAGCACTTC
. | 17 | TRBJ2-1 | TRBV7-3 | . | CASSLQWGGTPPHEQFF | TGTGCCAGCAGCTTACAGTGGGGCGGGACACCACCCCATGAGCAGTTCTTC
. | 14 | TRBJ2-2 | TRBV5-6 | . | CASSLSVGAGELFF | TGTGCCAGCAGCTTGTCCGTGGGGGCCGGGGAGCTGTTTTTT
. | 15 | TRBJ2-5 | TRBV27 | . | CASSFWGRRAETQYF | TGTGCCAGCAGTTTCTGGGGGCGGAGGGCGGAGACCCAGTACTTC
. | 13 | TRBJ1-3 | TRBV10-3 | . | CAIGTHSGNTIYF | TGTGCCATCGGGACCCACTCTGGAAACACCATATATTTT
. | 16 | TRBJ2-7 | TRBV19 | TRBD2 | CASSLLGLADFYEQYF | TGTGCCAGTAGTTTACTGGGACTAGCGGACTTCTACGAGCAGTACTTC
. | 15 | TRBJ2-7 | TRBV11-2 | . | CASSLDSGQVYEQYF | TGTGCCAGCAGCTTAGATTCGGGCCAGGTCTACGAGCAGTACTTC
. | 13 | TRBJ2-7 | TRBV18 | . | CASSPPAHYEQYF | TGTGCCAGCTCACCACCGGCCCACTACGAGCAGTACTTC
. | 17 | TRBJ1-6 | TRBV5-1 | . | CASSVGSTGTSNSPLHF | TGCGCCAGCAGCGTTGGCTCTACAGGGACGAGCAATTCACCCCTCCACTTT
. | 15 | TRBJ2-1 | TRBV25-1 | TRBD1 | CASSARTGEYNEQFF | TGTGCCAGCAGTGCCCGGACAGGAGAATACAATGAGCAGTTCTTC
. | 16 | TRBJ1-3 | TRBV11-2 | . | CASSFLTVASGNTIYF | TGTGCCAGCAGCTTTTTAACAGTAGCCTCTGGAAACACCATATATTTT
. | 14 | TRBJ2-7 | TRBV29-1 | TRBD2 | CSVDGTSGDEEQYF | TGCAGCGTTGACGGGACTAGCGGGGATGAGGAGCAGTACTTC
. | 18 | TRBJ2-6 | TRBV9 | . | CASSGPGPQILGANVLTF | TGTGCCAGCAGCGGCCCGGGACCCCAGATCCTTGGGGCCAACGTCCTGACTTTC
. | 14 | TRBJ2-7 | TRBV19 | TRBD1 | CASSIAPGGHEQYF | TGTGCCAGTAGTATAGCACCAGGGGGCCACGAGCAGTACTTC
. | 15 | TRBJ2-7 | TRBV5-4 | TRBD2 | CASSPGLADSYEQYF | TGTGCCAGCAGCCCTGGGCTAGCGGACTCCTACGAGCAGTACTTC
few | 16 | TRBJ2-7 | TRBV6-6 | . | CASIPEVEHFFYEQYF | TGTGCCAGCATTCCCGAGGTTGAACACTTTTTCTACGAGCAGTACTTC
. | 13 | TRBJ2-3 | TRBV9 | . | CASSVDIKDTQYF | TGTGCCAGCAGCGTAGACATCAAGGATACGCAGTATTTT
. | 14 | TRBJ1-5 | TRBV6-5 | . | CASRRRQLGEPQHF | TGTGCCAGCAGGCGGCGACAGTTGGGTGAGCCCCAGCATTTT
. | 16 | TRBJ2-7 | TRBV27 | . | CASSRGRGQVNYEQYF | TGTGCCAGCAGTCGGGGGAGGGGACAGGTTAACTACGAGCAGTACTTC
. | 17 | TRBJ2-6 | TRBV9 | TRBD2 | CASSVAAGGSGANVLTF | TGTGCCAGCAGCGTAGCCGCGGGAGGGTCTGGGGCCAACGTCCTGACTTTC
few | 14 | TRBJ1-5 | TRBV2 | . | CASGGGMGNQPQHF | TGTGCCAGCGGTGGGGGGATGGGGAATCAGCCCCAGCATTTT
few | 12 | TRBJ2-5 | TRBV5-1 | . | CASSEVWETQYF | TGCGCCAGCAGCGAGGTGTGGGAGACCCAGTACTTC
. | 14 | TRBJ1-1 | TRBV7-3 | TRBD1 | CASSRGTENTEAFF | TGTGCCAGCAGCAGAGGGACAGAGAACACTGAAGCTTTCTTT
few | 13 | TRBJ2-7 | TRBV29-1 | . | CSATISGTYEQYF | TGCAGCGCAACTATTAGCGGAACCTACGAGCAGTACTTC
. | 16 | TRBJ2-7 | TRBV4-1 | TRBD2 | CASSPGLAGKPYEQYF | TGCGCCAGCAGCCCCGGACTAGCGGGAAAGCCCTACGAGCAGTACTTC
. | 16 | TRBJ2-7 | TRBV5-4 | . | CASSLGQPSRAYEQYF | TGTGCCAGCAGCTTGGGTCAGCCCTCAAGGGCCTACGAGCAGTACTTC
. | 11 | TRBJ2-7 | TRBV20-1 | . | CSGGMSYEQYF | TGCAGTGGTGGGATGTCCTACGAGCAGTACTTC
many | 13 | TRBJ1-1 | TRBV7-2 | . | CASSSLGGGEAFF | TGTGCCAGCAGCTCCCTCGGGGGCGGTGAAGCTTTCTTT
. | 18 | TRBJ2-1 | TRBV4-2 | TRBD1 | CASSPSSGNRGSYNEQFF | TGTGCCAGCAGCCCTAGTAGTGGGAACAGGGGCTCCTACAATGAGCAGTTCTTC
. | 13 | TRBJ1-1 | TRBV29-1 | . | CSVESGMNTEAFF | TGCAGCGTTGAGTCAGGTATGAACACTGAAGCTTTCTTT
. | 15 | TRBJ2-1 | TRBV28 | TRBD1 | CASSLVGGYWNEQFF | TGTGCCAGCAGTTTAGTAGGGGGCTATTGGAATGAGCAGTTCTTC
. | 15 | TRBJ2-3 | TRBV4-3 | . | CASSQEASAADTQYF | TGCGCCAGCAGCCAAGAAGCTAGCGCAGCAGATACGCAGTATTTT
. | 12 | TRBJ2-1 | TRBV5-1 | . | CASSLAGHEQFF | TGCGCCAGCAGCTTGGCCGGACATGAGCAGTTCTTC
few | 13 | TRBJ1-5 | TRBV5-1 | . | CASSSFPDQPQHF | TGCGCCAGCAGCTCCTTCCCGGATCAGCCCCAGCATTTT
. | 11 | TRBJ1-4 | TRBV4-3 | . | CASSQDEKLFF | TGCGCCAGCAGCCAAGACGAAAAACTGTTTTTT
. | 16 | TRBJ2-1 | TRBV19 | TRBD1 | CASSKGAGGFYNEQFF | TGTGCCAGTAGTAAGGGGGCTGGAGGCTTCTACAATGAGCAGTTCTTC
. | 16 | TRBJ2-3 | TRBV5-1 | TRBD2 | CASSPATSGGADTQYF | TGCGCCAGCAGTCCCGCGACTAGCGGGGGAGCAGATACGCAGTATTTT
. | 14 | TRBJ1-2 | TRBV19 | . | CASSLYRTEYGYTF | TGTGCCAGTAGTCTATATCGAACAGAATATGGCTACACCTTC
. | 15 | TRBJ2-2 | TRBV4-2 | . | CASSQEGEGTGELFF | TGTGCCAGCAGCCAAGAAGGGGAAGGGACCGGGGAGCTGTTTTTT
once | 20 | TRBJ1-2 | TRBV4-2 | . | CASSQDVRNPSGAGQYGYTF | TGTGCCAGCAGCCAAGACGTCAGGAACCCTTCAGGCGCGGGCCAATATGGCTACACCTTC
. | 17 | TRBJ1-5 | TRBV5-5 | TRBD1 | CASSLVEGGQAGQPQHF | TGTGCCAGCAGCTTGGTTGAGGGGGGACAGGCGGGTCAGCCCCAGCATTTT
. | 13 | TRBJ1-4 | TRBV10-3 | . | CAIGGHPNEKLFF | TGTGCCATCGGGGGACACCCTAATGAAAAACTGTTTTTT
. | 13 | TRBJ2-2 | TRBV5-3 | . | CARSVGWAGELFF | TGTGCCAGAAGCGTCGGTTGGGCCGGGGAGCTGTTTTTT
. | 20 | TRBJ2-1 | TRBV9 | TRBD2 | CASSVGNPLSGRRFGNEQFF | TGTGCCAGCAGCGTAGGGAACCCTCTTAGCGGGAGGAGGTTCGGCAATGAGCAGTTCTTC
. | 14 | TRBJ2-7 | TRBV7-2 | TRBD2 | CASSPGLAGLEQYF | TGTGCCAGCAGCCCGGGACTAGCGGGGCTCGAGCAGTACTTC
. | 16 | TRBJ2-7 | TRBV4-1 | . | CASSQSLPGPMYEQYF | TGCGCCAGCAGCCAATCCTTACCGGGGCCGATGTATGAGCAGTACTTC
once | 14 | TRBJ2-1 | TRBV11-3 | TRBD1 | CASSLRTGDNEQFF | TGTGCCAGCAGCTTAAGGACAGGGGACAATGAGCAGTTCTTC
once | 14 | TRBJ1-4 | TRBV6-5 | TRBD1 | CASSQRTGVEKLFF | TGTGCCAGCAGCCAAAGGACAGGGGTCGAAAAACTGTTTTTT
. | 14 | TRBJ1-1 | TRBV7-9 | . | CASSLAQGDTEAFF | TGTGCCAGCAGCTTAGCGCAGGGCGACACTGAAGCTTTCTTT
. | 15 | TRBJ1-5 | TRBV4-1 | . | CASSRIHDSNQPQHF | TGCGCCAGCAGCCGGATCCATGATAGCAATCAGCCCCAGCATTTT
. | 17 | TRBJ1-2 | TRBV13 | . | CASSLLGGLDFSYGYTF | TGTGCCAGCAGCTTATTGGGGGGGCTGGATTTTTCCTATGGCTACACCTTC
. | 14 | TRBJ2-6 | TRBV5-6 | . | CASSLAAGANVLTF | TGTGCCAGCAGCTTGGCCGCAGGGGCCAACGTCCTGACTTTC
. | 16 | TRBJ1-1 | TRBV30 | . | CAWSKGGGPMNTEAFF | TGTGCCTGGAGTAAAGGGGGAGGCCCTATGAACACTGAAGCTTTCTTT